These 28 T cell receptor beta chains share one sample of origin, sequenced in a study of shared clonotypes between healthy human individuals. Only in-frame clones appear in the TCRdb table, and some are missing; sequencing was by immunoSEQ multiplex PCR. The sample lists some 2,500,000 clones, 80% to 95% occurring once. Material: naive CD4+ T cells from PBMCs. Described subset: CD45RA+ positively selected. The receptors come from a young man in good health. Some clones in this sample may be carry-over from other donors' samples.

The chain has TRBV28 and TRBJ2-5; 7 nucleotides align to TRBD1. Judging by the DNA end, TRBJ2-7 fits better; the J call may be wrong. This CDR3 contains 13 residues. The germline V gene has CDR1 MDHEN and CDR2 SYDVKM. CDR3 region: CACTGASSYEQYF. CDR3 sequence (DNA): TGTGCTTGCACAGGGGCTAGCTCCTACGAGCAGTACTTC.

The gene calls are TRBV14 and TRBJ1-3; 7 bases map to TRBD1. V gave up 3 bases and J gave up 0 bases; unmatched junction bases: 11. Germline CDR1 is SGHDN and CDR2 is FVKESK. The CDR3 has 18 amino acids. In DNA, the CDR3 is TGTGCCAGCAGCCACGGAATGGGGGGACAGAGCTCTGGAAACACCATATATTTT. Encoded protein: CASSHGMGGQSSGNTIYF. Supplemented by reference TRBV14 and TRBJ1-3, the full variable domain reads EAGVTQFPSHSVIEKGQTVTLRCDPISGHDNLYWYRRVMGKEIKFLLHFVKESKQDESGMPNNRFLAERTGGTYSTLKVQPAELEDSGVYFCASSHGMGGQSSGNTIYFGEGSWLTVV.

The chain has TRBV27 and TRBJ1-2; D is uncertain. The CDR3 runs to 13 residues. Deletions cut 5 bases from V and 5 bases from J, with 12 bases between. Germline CDR1 and CDR2: MNHEY and SMNVEV (reference sequence). The chain's CDR3 is CASSPGNWYGYTF. CDR3 coding DNA: TGTGCCAGCAGTCCGGGAAATTGGTATGGCTACACCTTC.

The chain uses TRBV6-4 and TRBJ2-1, with TRBD2 as a possible D gene (8 bases). The CDR3 loop spans 15 amino acids. CDR1 MRHNA and CDR2 SNTAGT come from the germline V gene. Trimming shortened V by 5 bases and J by 6 bases, and 17 bases separated the two germline ends. The CDR3 sequence: CASSQGEAGVNEQFF. The DNA of the CDR3 is TGTGCCAGCAGTCAGGGGGAAGCGGGAGTCAATGAGCAGTTCTTC.

The chain recombines TRBV2 with TRBJ1-1; D uncertain. CDR1 and CDR2 from the germline V gene are SNHLY and FYNNEI. The CDR3 totals 14 residues. V lost 4 bases, J lost 2 bases, and 11 bases lay in between. For the CDR3, the DNA is TGTGCCAGCAGTGTGCGTCAGATTAACACTGAAGCTTTCTTT. Translation: CASSVRQINTEAFF.

The genes are TRBV10-3 and TRBJ2-5, with TRBD2 identical over 7 bases. This CDR3 region has 16 residues. V was clipped by 0 bases and J by 3 bases; unmatched bases: 7. Germline CDR1 and CDR2: ENHRY and SYGVKD. The CDR3 protein is CAISESMGGNKETQYF. In DNA form, the CDR3 reads TGTGCCATCAGTGAGTCGATGGGAGGGAACAAAGAGACCCAGTACTTC.

This rearrangement joins TRBV9 to TRBJ2-1; D may be TRBD2 (6 bases). Germline values: CDR1 SGDLS, CDR2 YYNGEE. Trimming removed 0 bases from V and 0 bases from J, with 19 bases in between. The CDR3 totals 19 residues. The CDR3 region has the DNA TGTGCCAGCAGCGTAGTCCCCTCTATAGCGGAGAGCTCCTACAATGAGCAGTTCTTC. It specifies CASSVVPSIAESSYNEQFF.

Worth noting for this clone: Other DNA sequences in this specimen translate into the identical CDR3. The genes are TRBV18 and TRBJ2-5; 13 bases fit TRBD2. V lost 2 bases and J lost 3; bases outside the gene matches: 0. Germline V gives CDR1 KGHSH, CDR2 LQKENI. The CDR3 is made up of 15 amino acids. The CDR3 here is CASSPGTSGEETQYF. In DNA, the CDR3 is TGTGCCAGCTCACCAGGGACTAGCGGGGAAGAGACCCAGTACTTC. Full variable domain (missing parts from reference TRBV18 and TRBJ2-5): NAGVMQNPRHLVRRRGQEARLRCSPMKGHSHVYWYRQLPEEGLKFMVYLQKENIIDESGMPKERFSAEFPKEGPSILRIQQVVRGDSAAYFCASSPGTSGEETQYFGPGTRLLVL.

CDR3 nucleotide sequence: TGTGCCAGCTCCCTCACGAACGGCCAAGAGACCCAGTACTTC. It specifies CASSLTNGQETQYF. The chain links TRBV18 to TRBJ2-5, with unresolved D. This CDR3 contains 14 residues. Germline assignment: CDR1 KGHSH and CDR2 LQKENI. V was clipped by 6 bases and J by 1 base, with 12 bases between them.

The count of this clone is one. The gene calls are TRBV18 and TRBJ2-1, with D possibly being TRBD1 (5 bases). CDR3 length: 15 amino acids. Germline V gene lookup returns CDR1 KGHSH and CDR2 LQKENI. V gave up 5 bases and J gave up 0 bases, with 11 bases separating them. In nucleotides, the CDR3 is TGTGCCAGCTCATCCAGGGCTACCTCCTACAATGAGCAGTTCTTC. Its protein product is CASSSRATSYNEQFF.

V gene TRBV5-1 combines with J gene TRBJ1-1; D unclear. Germline CDR1 is SGHRS and CDR2 is YFSETQ. CDR3 length: 14 residues. Trimming removed 4 bases from V and 1 base from J, with 11 bases in between. For the CDR3, the DNA is TGCGCCAGCAGCGGGTCTACTTCGAACACTGAAGCTTTCTTT. It specifies CASSGSTSNTEAFF. The whole variable domain, filled in from reference TRBV5-1 and TRBJ1-1, reads KAGVTQTPRYLIKTRGQQVTLSCSPISGHRSVSWYQQTPGQGLQFLFEYFSETQRNKGNFPGRFSGRQFSNSRSEMNVSTLELGDSALYLCASSGSTSNTEAFFGQGTRLTVV.

As for this clone: Other nucleotide sequences in the sample specify the same CDR3. The chain couples TRBV19 to TRBJ2-7, with TRBD1 identical over 7 bases. Looked up from germline, CDR1 is LNHDA and CDR2 is SQIVND (reference sequence). The CDR3 extends over 14 amino acids. J gave up 0 bases and V 5 bases, and 4 bases lay outside the gene matches. The CDR3, as DNA: TGTGCCAGTAGTCCACAGGGGAGCTCCTACGAGCAGTACTTC. Its protein is CASSPQGSSYEQYF.

The chain is built from TRBV5-8 and TRBJ2-2, with 9 nucleotides matching TRBD2. CDR1 is SGHTS and CDR2 is YDEGEE in the germline V gene. With 4 bases clipped from V and 4 bases from J, the junction kept 5 bases outside the gene matches. The CDR3 spans 15 residues. The CDR3 here is CASSMGLAATGELFF. CDR3 nucleotide sequence: TGTGCCAGCAGCATGGGACTAGCCGCCACCGGGGAGCTGTTTTTT.

This rearrangement joins TRBV5-5 to TRBJ2-7; TRBD2 matches 11 bases. Germline trimming cut 3 bases from V and 4 bases from J; bases unmatched to any gene: 6. Germline loops: CDR1 SGHKS, CDR2 YYEKEE (reference sequence). This CDR3 has 15 residues. The CDR3 DNA is TGTGCCAGCAGCTCTCAACTAGCGGGAGTGTACGAGCAGTACTTC. Encoded protein: CASSSQLAGVYEQYF.

This clone was observed many times. This chain links TRBV6-6 with TRBJ2-3; possibly TRBD1 for D (5 bases). V lost 10 bases and J lost 5, with 19 bases in between. The germline CDR1 and CDR2 sequences are MNHNY and SVGAGI (reference sequence). This CDR3 spans 14 amino acids. The CDR3 DNA is TGTGCCACTCAAAGCTACATGCAGGGAGATACGCAGTATTTT. Residues: CATQSYMQGDTQYF.

The V and J genes are TRBV29-1 and TRBJ1-3; D is unresolved. Germline V gene sequence: CDR1 SQVTM, CDR2 ANQGSEA. The germline V and J ends were trimmed by 7 bases and 4 bases, with 17 bases remaining between them. The CDR3 consists of 14 residues. The CDR3 DNA reads TGCAGCGCAAAGGACGACCGATCAGGAAACACCATATATTTT. Its translation: CSAKDDRSGNTIYF.

The V and J genes are TRBV2 and TRBJ1-3; tentative D call: TRBD1 (5 bases). CDR3 length: 16 amino acids. Germline V lookup: CDR1 SNHLY, CDR2 FYNNEI. V lost 0 bases to trimming and J lost 0 bases, with 9 bases between them. In DNA form, the CDR3 reads TGTGCCAGCAGTGAAGCCCCCGGGACCTCTGGAAACACCATATATTTT. Its protein is CASSEAPGTSGNTIYF.

The CDR3 nucleotides read TGTGCCAGCAGACTAGCGGGAGCCTACGAGCAGTACTTC. This gives the protein CASRLAGAYEQYF. The V call is TRBV7-6, the J call TRBJ2-7; 11 nucleotides match TRBD2. This CDR3 has 13 residues. Trimming took 6 bases from V and 2 from J; bases not matched to a gene: 0. Germline V lookup: CDR1 SGHVS, CDR2 FNYEAQ.

This clone has just one count. The V call is TRBV19, the J call TRBJ2-7; the D is unclear. The CDR3 sequence is 13 residues long. From germline, CDR1 is LNHDA and CDR2 SQIVND (reference sequence). Trimming pared 4 bases from V and 2 bases from J, leaving 9 bases between. CDR3 nucleotide sequence: TGTGCCAGTAGTAGTAGAGTTACCTACGAGCAGTACTTC. Protein sequence: CASSSRVTYEQYF.

This chain connects TRBV6-1 to TRBJ1-5; D gene unclear. Trimming left V 6 bases short and J 6 bases short, with 15 bases between. The CDR3 totals 14 residues. Germline lookup yields CDR1 MNHNS and CDR2 SASEGT. As DNA, the CDR3 is TGTGCCAGCAGGGAGAGGGTGTTAGGTCAGCCCCAGCATTTT. Its translation is CASRERVLGQPQHF.

J is TRBJ1-5 and V is TRBV7-9; D is perhaps TRBD1 (5 bases). Trimming stripped 5 bases from V and 0 bases from J, with 11 bases between. CDR3 length: 15 residues. Per the germline V gene, CDR1 is SEHNR and CDR2 is FQNEAQ (reference sequence). The CDR3 reads CASSTGTGSNQPQHF. The CDR3 DNA sequence: TGTGCCAGCAGCACCGGGACTGGTAGCAATCAGCCCCAGCATTTT.

The chain is built from TRBV9 and TRBJ2-3; no firm D call. The CDR3 is 16 residues long. The V end was cut by 0 bases, the J end by 2 bases, with 13 bases between. Germline V CDR1 and CDR2: SGDLS, YYNGEE. CDR3 amino acids: CASSVGRAFPTDTQYF. CDR3 DNA sequence: TGTGCCAGCAGCGTAGGGCGAGCGTTCCCCACAGATACGCAGTATTTT.

The rearrangement joins TRBV5-1 to TRBJ2-3, with D perhaps matching TRBD1 or TRBD2 (5 bases each). This CDR3 has 15 amino acids. Germline CDR1 and CDR2: SGHRS and YFSETQ. Trimming removed 1 base from V and 3 bases from J, with 12 bases in between. DNA for the CDR3: TGCGCCAGCAGCTTGAGGGGCCCGGGGACAGATACGCAGTATTTT. Amino acid sequence: CASSLRGPGTDTQYF.

V usage is TRBV11-2 and J usage is TRBJ2-2; tentatively, D is TRBD1 (6 bases). Germline-derived CDR1 and CDR2 are SGHAT and FQNNGV. The CDR3 is 13 residues long. Trimming removed 4 bases at V and 4 bases at J, with 7 bases between. The CDR3 loop reads CASSYRVTGELFF. The CDR3 nucleotides read TGTGCCAGCAGCTACAGGGTCACCGGGGAGCTGTTTTTT.

This rearrangement joins TRBV18 to TRBJ1-1; tentatively, D is TRBD1 (5 bases). The CDR3 is 14 residues long. From germline, CDR1 is KGHSH and CDR2 LQKENI. V dropped 3 bases and J dropped 3 bases, with 11 bases sitting between them. The CDR3 nucleotides are TGTGCCAGCTCACCCGTACGGGGGGACACTGAAGCTTTCTTT. Translated: CASSPVRGDTEAFF.

With respect to this clone: Other DNA sequences in this specimen translate into the identical CDR3. The J gene is TRBJ2-5, the V gene TRBV4-2; D gene unclear. Germline CDR1 is LGHNA and CDR2 is YNFKEQ. Trimming pared 2 bases from V and 2 bases from J, leaving 3 bases between. The CDR3 contains 12 residues. The CDR3 bases are TGTGCCAGCAGCCAACCGCAAGAGACCCAGTACTTC. Its protein product is CASSQPQETQYF.

The chain uses TRBV7-2 and TRBJ1-5, with 7 bases lining up with TRBD1. The J segment lost 3 bases and the V segment lost 5 bases, leaving 7 bases of the junction unmatched. This CDR3 contains 15 residues. Germline V CDR1 and CDR2: SGHTA, FQGNSA. The CDR3 nucleotides read TGTGCCAGCAGCCCGAGGACAGGCCCCAATCAGCCCCAGCATTTT. Translation gives CASSPRTGPNQPQHF.

The chain links TRBV30 to TRBJ2-4; D uncertain. Germline CDR1 and CDR2: GTSNPN and SVGIG (reference sequence). V lost 1 base to trimming and J lost 7 bases, with 11 bases between them. This CDR3 has 13 residues. This CDR3 reads CAWSATVGNIQYF. Written as DNA, the CDR3 is TGTGCCTGGAGTGCTACGGTGGGGAACATTCAGTACTTC.